The 31 T cell receptor beta chains in this list originate from one sample, sequenced in a study of vaccination and CD4 T cells after COVID-19. No antigen has been identified for these receptors. Treatment of the sample: roughly 10-day PBMC culture with coronavirus spike peptide pools or control peptides (ViraFEST assay). CD4+ T cells that had been cultured provided DNA sequenced with the Oncomine TCR Beta short-read assay. TCRdb called the PCR reads again in MiXCR, with one record for every CDR3 protein. The sample lists about 19,000 distinct CDR3 sequences, over 55% occurring once. The source material was CD4+ T cells from blood, cultured in vitro, sampled after SARS-CoV-2 vaccination. All receptors derive from a human donor who had recovered from COVID-19.

The rearrangement links TRBV9 to TRBJ1-5; 9 nucleotides match TRBD1. The CDR3 runs to 15 residues. V was pared by 3 bases and J by 5 bases, with 6 bases of the junction left unmatched. Germline V gives CDR1 SGDLS, CDR2 YYNGEE. Written as DNA, the CDR3 is TGTGCCAGCAGCGCGGGACAGGGAAATGATCAGCCCCAGCATTTT. It is translated as CASSAGQGNDQPQHF.

The chain combines TRBV6-1 with TRBJ1-2; TRBD1 might be the D (6 bases). Per the germline V gene, CDR1 is MNHNS and CDR2 is SASEGT. V was clipped by 8 bases and J by 8 bases, with 18 bases between them. The CDR3 covers 13 residues. CDR3 sequence reads: CASRITGSLGYTF. DNA for the CDR3: TGTGCCAGCCGAATCACAGGGTCTTTAGGCTACACCTTC.

This clonotype turned up a few times. The V call is TRBV5-1, the J call TRBJ1-2, with unresolved D. Germline CDR1 and CDR2: SGHRS and YFSETQ. CDR3 length: 15 amino acids. Trimming took 4 bases from V and 8 from J, leaving 21 bases between them. CDR3: CASSLERGKGSGYTF. CDR3 bases: TGCGCCAGCAGCCTAGAGAGAGGGAAAGGATCCGGCTACACCTTC.

The DNA of the CDR3 is TGTGCCAGCAGTTTCTACAGGGTTCAAGGCTACACCTTC. It yields the protein CASSFYRVQGYTF. The chain couples TRBV28 to TRBJ1-2; the D gene is possibly TRBD1 (6 bases). Germline loops: CDR1 MDHEN, CDR2 SYDVKM. This CDR3 spans 13 amino acids. The V end was cut by 3 bases, the J end by 8 bases, with 13 bases between.

The table lists this clonotype with a few counts. The rearrangement joins TRBV5-5 to TRBJ1-1, with 10 bases matching TRBD1. The V segment lost 2 bases and the J segment 5 bases; nucleotides outside the gene matches: 6. CDR3 size: 15 residues. CDR1 and CDR2 (germline): SGHKS, YYEKEE (reference sequence). Here the CDR3 reads CASSFVTGGPTEAFF. In DNA, the CDR3 is TGTGCCAGCAGCTTCGTGACAGGGGGCCCTACTGAAGCTTTCTTT.

This clonotype was detected a few times. This chain uses TRBV5-1 with TRBJ1-5; D is uncertain. Germline lookup yields CDR1 SGHRS and CDR2 YFSETQ. The CDR3 extends over 13 amino acids. Trimming removed 4 bases at V and 6 bases at J, with 11 bases between. In nucleotides, the CDR3 is TGCGCCAGCAGCCTGCGACCAAGTCAGCCCCAGCATTTT. Its translation: CASSLRPSQPQHF.

The chain uses TRBV5-1 and TRBJ1-2; D not certain. The length of the CDR3 is 12 residues. V lost 4 bases and J lost 2, with 6 bases in between. Germline V gene lookup returns CDR1 SGHRS and CDR2 YFSETQ. The CDR3 DNA follows: TGCGCCAGCAGCGAAGGGAACTATGGCTACACCTTC. It codes for CASSEGNYGYTF. Together with reference TRBV5-1 and TRBJ1-2, the CDR3 gives the full variable domain: KAGVTQTPRYLIKTRGQQVTLSCSPISGHRSVSWYQQTPGQGLQFLFEYFSETQRNKGNFPGRFSGRQFSNSRSEMNVSTLELGDSALYLCASSEGNYGYTFGSGTRLTVV.

The count of this clonotype is one. The rearrangement links TRBV4-2 to TRBJ2-5, with a possible D match to TRBD2 (5 bases). V lost 0 bases, J lost 2 bases, and 7 bases lay in between. Germline-derived CDR1 and CDR2 are LGHNA and YNFKEQ. This CDR3 is built from 14 residues. The CDR3 reads CASSQEAVQETQYF. The DNA for the CDR3 is TGTGCCAGCAGCCAAGAAGCGGTTCAAGAGACCCAGTACTTC.

The J gene is TRBJ2-7, the V gene TRBV5-4; D remains ambiguous. The germline gives CDR1 SGHNT, CDR2 YYREEE (reference sequence). This CDR3 is 15 amino acids long. V was shortened by 2 bases and J by 0 bases, with 12 bases between the two germline ends. In DNA form, the CDR3 reads TGTGCCAGCAGCTTAGGATCTCTGAACTCCTACGAGCAGTACTTC. Protein product: CASSLGSLNSYEQYF.

This clonotype was picked up a small number of times. The chain recombines TRBV20-1 with TRBJ2-3; 8 nucleotides line up with TRBD1. The CDR3 runs to 14 residues. Per germline, CDR1 DFQATT and CDR2 SNEGSKA (reference sequence). CDR3 amino acids: CRPQGAAATDTQYF. CDR3 nucleotides: TGCAGGCCTCAGGGGGCCGCAGCGACAGATACGCAGTATTTT.

This clonotype came up a few times. The genes are TRBV11-3 and TRBJ2-7; D ambiguous. V lost 3 bases, J lost 2 bases, and 8 bases lay in between. The CDR3 loop spans 13 amino acids. Germline values: CDR1 SGHNT, CDR2 YENEEA. The CDR3 reads CASSFDGPYEQYF. Written as DNA, the CDR3 is TGTGCCAGCAGCTTTGACGGCCCCTACGAGCAGTACTTC.

The chain uses TRBV10-3 and TRBJ1-2; D not certain. Trimming took off 3 bases at V and 0 bases at J, with 11 bases between the two ends. CDR1 is ENHRY, CDR2 SYGVKD, per germline. There are 15 residues in the CDR3. This CDR3 reads CAISDYKTANYGYTF. CDR3 nucleotide sequence: TGTGCCATCAGTGATTATAAAACAGCTAACTATGGCTACACCTTC.

The rearrangement uses TRBV20-1 and TRBJ2-3; D perhaps matches TRBD2 (5 bases). Germline loops: CDR1 DFQATT, CDR2 SNEGSKA (reference sequence). The V and J ends lost 4 bases and 2 bases respectively, with 7 bases between them. CDR3 length: 12 amino acids. The CDR3 region has the DNA TGCAGTGCTACCGACTACACAGATACGCAGTATTTT. Its protein product is CSATDYTDTQYF.

This rearrangement joins TRBV19 to TRBJ2-2; 14 bases align to TRBD2. The CDR3 extends over 15 amino acids. Per the germline V gene, CDR1 is LNHDA and CDR2 is SQIVND (reference sequence). V lost 4 bases, J lost 6 bases, and 1 base stayed unmatched. The CDR3 DNA is TGTGCCAGTAGTAAGACTAGCGGGAGGGCCGGGGAGCTGTTTTTT. Residues: CASSKTSGRAGELFF.

V and J are TRBV20-1 and TRBJ1-6; TRBD1 is a possible D gene (5 bases). V dropped 0 bases and J dropped 5 bases, with 8 bases sitting between them. The CDR3 sequence is 14 residues long. The V gene's germline CDR1 is DFQATT and CDR2 SNEGSKA (reference sequence). Written as DNA, the CDR3 is TGCAGTGCTAGAGATCGAGGGGATAATTCACCCCTCCACTTT. As protein: CSARDRGDNSPLHF.

The V and J genes are TRBV7-2 and TRBJ1-2, with D possibly matching TRBD1 (5 bases). Germline CDR1 is SGHTA and CDR2 is FQGNSA. The CDR3 sequence is 16 residues long. Trimming shortened V by 3 bases and J by 7 bases, and 21 bases separated the two germline ends. As DNA, the CDR3 is TGTGCCAGCAGCTTCGGGGGTAGGACCAAAGTCGTTGGCTACACCTTC. The encoded protein is CASSFGGRTKVVGYTF. Based on the CDR3 plus reference TRBV7-2 and TRBJ1-2, the full variable domain is GAGVSQSPSNKVTEKGKDVELRCDPISGHTALYWYRQSLGQGLEFLIYFQGNSAPDKSGLPSDRFSAERTGGSVSTLTIQRTQQEDSAVYLCASSFGGRTKVVGYTFGSGTRLTVV.

The chain combines TRBV6-1 with TRBJ1-2; D call uncertain. Germline loops: CDR1 MNHNS, CDR2 SASEGT. V dropped 5 bases and J dropped 7 bases, with 11 bases sitting between them. This CDR3 is built from 12 residues. The CDR3 DNA sequence: TGTGCCAGCAGTCGCGGGTTAAGTGGCTACACCTTC. Its translation: CASSRGLSGYTF.

J is TRBJ1-2 and V is TRBV19; D is ambiguous. Germline CDR1 LNHDA, CDR2 SQIVND (reference sequence). The V end lost 3 bases, the J end lost 0 bases, and 8 bases lay between the germline ends. The CDR3 runs to 14 residues. CDR3 loop: CASSIPAPNYGYTF. The CDR3 DNA sequence: TGTGCCAGTAGTATTCCGGCACCTAACTATGGCTACACCTTC.

This clonotype was seen a handful of times. V gene TRBV7-2 combines with J gene TRBJ1-2; 10 nucleotides match TRBD1. The V gene end was trimmed by 6 bases and the J gene end by 6 bases; junction bases not matched to a gene: 10. The CDR3 contains 15 residues. Per the germline V gene, CDR1 is SGHTA and CDR2 is FQGNSA. The CDR3 nucleotides are TGTGCCAGCAGATCGGACAGGGGGGGAAGGGATGGCTACACCTTC. It specifies CASRSDRGGRDGYTF.

This chain links TRBV20-1 with TRBJ2-7; 8 bases are a match to TRBD1. The CDR3 spans 13 residues. With V trimmed by 5 bases and J by 2 bases, 5 bases remained unmatched. The germline V gene encodes CDR1 DFQATT and CDR2 SNEGSKA (reference sequence). CDR3 residues: CSASDRATYEQYF. The CDR3 coding sequence is TGCAGTGCTTCGGACAGGGCAACCTACGAGCAGTACTTC.

The chain has TRBV6-5 and TRBJ2-1, with 7 positions matching TRBD2. V shed 4 bases and J 0 bases; nucleotides not matched to a gene: 12. The CDR3 sequence is 18 residues long. Germline V lookup: CDR1 MNHEY, CDR2 SVGAGI. CDR3 residues: CASSSPSGLAVSYNEQFF. The CDR3 DNA follows: TGTGCCAGCAGTTCCCCCTCCGGCCTAGCGGTCTCCTACAATGAGCAGTTCTTC.

This chain links TRBV20-1 with TRBJ2-2; D unclear. The CDR3 has 14 residues. V was pared by 5 bases and J by 6 bases, with 16 bases between. CDR1 is DFQATT, CDR2 SNEGSKA, per germline (reference sequence). The CDR3 region is CSAPKSNSAGELFF. As DNA, the CDR3 is TGCAGTGCTCCTAAGTCTAATTCGGCCGGGGAGCTGTTTTTT.

The table lists this clonotype with a count of one. V usage is TRBV7-2 and J usage is TRBJ1-2, with 8 bases aligning to TRBD1. This CDR3 spans 15 amino acids. CDR1 SGHTA and CDR2 FQGNSA come from the germline V gene. The ends lost 4 bases at V and 3 bases at J; junction bases unmatched: 7. DNA for the CDR3: TGTGCCAGCAGCTCTGCAGGGGGCAAGGACTATGGCTACACCTTC. Residues: CASSSAGGKDYGYTF.

The chain carries TRBV19 and TRBJ2-1, with D hard to call. The CDR3 is made up of 13 amino acids. Germline CDR1 and CDR2: LNHDA and SQIVND (reference sequence). The V end lost 3 bases, the J end lost 5 bases, and 8 bases lay between the germline ends. CDR3 DNA: TGTGCCAGTAGTATTAGCCGCAACAATGAGCAGTTCTTC. Residues: CASSISRNNEQFF.

The V and J genes are TRBV7-6 and TRBJ2-5, with 11 nucleotides matching TRBD2. Per the germline V gene, CDR1 is SGHVS and CDR2 is FNYEAQ. V dropped 5 bases and J dropped 5; count of bases not matched to a gene: 7. The CDR3 is 15 residues long. The CDR3 is CASSLSGRAGETQYF. DNA for the CDR3: TGTGCCAGCAGCCTTAGCGGGAGGGCAGGGGAGACCCAGTACTTC.

The CDR3 spells CASSSSGQINQPQHF. The CDR3 DNA is TGTGCCAGCAGCTCATCGGGACAAATCAATCAGCCCCAGCATTTT. The chain has TRBV28 and TRBJ1-5; D perhaps matches TRBD1 (6 bases). There are 15 residues in the CDR3. V was cut by 6 bases and J by 3 bases, with 15 bases left in between. Germline V lookup: CDR1 MDHEN, CDR2 SYDVKM.

The chain's CDR3 is CASFDGGGGIVGYTF. The CDR3 DNA sequence: TGTGCCAGCTTCGACGGAGGTGGAGGTATTGTTGGCTACACCTTC. V usage is TRBV6-2 or TRBV6-3 and J usage is TRBJ1-2; D is uncertain. In germline, CDR1 is MNHEY, CDR2 SVGEGT. This CDR3 has 15 amino acids. V gave up 8 bases and J gave up 7 bases, with 23 bases separating them.

This clonotype was counted only a few times. The rearrangement uses TRBV20-1 and TRBJ1-2; 7 bases are shared with TRBD1. V was pared by 3 bases and J by 5 bases, with 12 bases of the junction left unmatched. Germline V gene sequence: CDR1 DFQATT, CDR2 SNEGSKA (reference sequence). The CDR3 consists of 15 residues. This chain's CDR3 is CSASARQGGRYGYTF. The CDR3 nucleotides read TGCAGTGCTAGTGCCCGACAGGGAGGTCGGTATGGCTACACCTTC.

The chain links TRBV6-2 or TRBV6-3 to TRBJ2-7; D possibly corresponds to TRBD2 (6 bases). V shed 6 bases and J shed 0 bases, with 15 bases lying between them. The CDR3 contains 15 residues. Looked up from germline, CDR1 is MNHEY and CDR2 is SVGEGT. CDR3 protein: CASRPRRDFSYEQYF. CDR3 DNA: TGTGCCAGCAGACCCCGCCGGGACTTCTCCTACGAGCAGTACTTC.

This clonotype was found a few times. The chain couples TRBV28 to TRBJ2-7, with D maybe TRBD1 (5 bases). Germline V lookup: CDR1 MDHEN, CDR2 SYDVKM. The CDR3 runs to 13 residues. V shed 3 bases and J shed 2 bases, with 8 bases lying between them. CDR3 loop: CASSFQGPYEQYF. CDR3 DNA: TGTGCCAGCAGTTTCCAGGGTCCCTACGAGCAGTACTTC.

The chain uses TRBV2 and TRBJ2-1; no clear D. The CDR3 is made up of 13 amino acids. V was trimmed by 7 bases and J by 0 bases, leaving 7 bases between them. The V gene's germline CDR1 is SNHLY and CDR2 FYNNEI. The CDR3 bases are TGTGCCAGCATGTTGAGCTCCTACAATGAGCAGTTCTTC. It is translated as CASMLSSYNEQFF.